This TCR beta chain originates from a study of T cells in Graves' hyperthyroidism and ophthalmopathy. Amplified TCR beta CDR3 regions derived from RNA transcripts. HTBI primers were used for first-round RT-PCR of the TCR CDR3. TCRdb reprocessed the multiplex PCR reads with MiXCR, giving one entry per CDR3 protein. Of 250,000 or so distinct CDR3 sequences detected, 12% to 15% appear once; the ten largest clones hold 30% to 35%. Hyperthyroidism patients were newly diagnosed, had disease duration under 2 months, and were aged 18 to 65 years. Criteria for exclusion of patients were uncontrolled infection, other autoimmune disease, pregnancy or lactation. This clonotype was found many times. The clonotype comes from a woman between 45 and 65 years old with Graves' hyperthyroidism that later progressed to Graves' ophthalmopathy. The sample consisted of blood.

CDR3 region: CASSLRLRTDTQYF. For the CDR3, the DNA is TGCGCCAGCAGCTTGAGGCTCCGCACAGATACGCAGTATTTT. The chain has TRBV5-1 and TRBJ2-3, with D hard to call. The germline CDR1 and CDR2 sequences are SGHRS and YFSETQ. V was shortened by 1 base and J by 1 base, with 7 bases between the two germline ends. The CDR3 is 14 amino acids.